These T cell receptor beta chains were read from a single sample in a study of beta chain features in type 1 diabetes. Measured with immunoSEQ multiplex PCR; TCRdb has only the in-frame clones, and not every one. The sample shows 640,000 or so clones, roughly 13% of them seen only once. The specimen was naive CD4+ T cells from blood. The source is a man aged 18-30 years with type 1 diabetes. Each CDR3 is given with its conserved first and last residue. D genes are given only for firm matches. The listing skips clone size in some rows; elsewhere it reads once, few, many or a size class.

j_call	d_call	clone_size	v_call	cdr3_nt	cdr3_aa
TRBJ2-5	NA	NA	TRBV30	TGTGCCTGGAGTCAGGGGGGGAGGCGAGAGACCCAGTACTTC	CAWSQGGRRETQYF
TRBJ2-1	NA	few	TRBV5-1	TGCGCCAGCAGCTTGGCCGGAGGACACAATGAGCAGTTCTTC	CASSLAGGHNEQFF
TRBJ2-1	NA	few	TRBV20-1	TGCAGTGCCAACAGGGTCAATGAGCAGTTCTTC	CSANRVNEQFF
TRBJ1-5	NA	NA	TRBV5-1	TGCGCCAGCAGCTTCGAGGGCCAGCCCCAGCATTTT	CASSFEGQPQHF
TRBJ2-7	NA	few	TRBV28	TGTGCCAGTGGGGAGAACTACGAGCAGTACTTC	CASGENYEQYF
TRBJ2-7	NA	few	TRBV30	TGTGCCTGGAGTGAATTAGGGACACGTCCTTCCTACGAGCAGTACTTC	CAWSELGTRPSYEQYF
TRBJ2-4	NA	NA	TRBV6-1	TGTGCCAGCAGTGAAGGGCGGACCCGGGTTCAGTACTTC	CASSEGRTRVQYF
TRBJ2-3	TRBD1	few	TRBV10-3	TGTGCCATCACTCAACCGGGACAGCCCACAGATACGCAGTATTTT	CAITQPGQPTDTQYF
TRBJ2-3	NA	NA	TRBV27	TGTGCCAGCAGTTGGCGGGGAGACACAGATACGCAGTATTTT	CASSWRGDTDTQYF
TRBJ2-1	NA	NA	TRBV5-6	TGTGCCAGCAGCCCTCTAGGTCCCGGCTGGCATGAGCAGTTCTTC	CASSPLGPGWHEQFF
TRBJ2-7	NA	few	TRBV9	TGTGCCAGCAGCCCCCGGGGTTTATCCTACGAGCAGTACTTC	CASSPRGLSYEQYF
TRBJ2-5	NA	NA	TRBV7-3	TGTGCCAGCAGCTTAAGGGGCGACCAAGAGACCCAGTACTTC	CASSLRGDQETQYF
TRBJ1-1	NA	few	TRBV6-5	TGTGCCAGCAGTTACGGGCCGAACACTGAAGCTTTCTTT	CASSYGPNTEAFF